This T cell receptor (beta chain) derives from a study of regulatory T cells in long-lasting Graves disease. Across the study: Over 5 years on antithyroid drugs plus positive TSH receptor antibodies marked Graves' disease as persistent.

Time point reported: persistent/refractory GD, antithyroid drugs over 5 years with positive TRAb. Isolated PBMC RNA provided the starting material for the TCR library. With iRepertoire HTBI primers and Arm-PCR of CDR3 regions, TCR beta libraries were built. TCRdb fed the multiplex PCR reads into MiXCR, producing one record per CDR3 protein. The repertoire includes around 400,000 distinct CDR3 sequences, approximately 22% of them detected once, and approximately 15% sits in the top ten. General study points: Whereas about a thousand public clonotypes were shared by new patients, persistent patients shared more, at roughly 3,000. TCR diversity was lower in persistent than newly diagnosed Graves' disease.

With respect to this clonotype: Its antigen is still unknown.

Looked up from germline, CDR1 is SNHLY and CDR2 is FYNNEI. The length of the CDR3 is 13 residues. V shed 7 bases and J shed 0 bases, with 7 bases lying between them. This sequence originates from a female donor with Graves disease. The chain employs TRBV2 and TRBJ2-4; perhaps TRBD1 as D (6 bases). Specimen: peripheral blood mononuclear cells (PBMCs), collected when the disease was refractory, from a patient treated with antithyroid drugs. CDR3 bases: TGTGCCAGCAAGGGGGTAGCCAAAAACATTCAGTACTTC. Amino acids: CASKGVAKNIQYF. Full variable domain (missing parts from reference TRBV2 and TRBJ2-4): EPEVTQTPSHQVTQMGQEVILRCVPISNHLYFYWYRQILGQKVEFLVSFYNNEISEKSEIFDDQFSVERPDGSNFTLKIRSTKLEDSAMYFCASKGVAKNIQYFGAGTRLSVL.